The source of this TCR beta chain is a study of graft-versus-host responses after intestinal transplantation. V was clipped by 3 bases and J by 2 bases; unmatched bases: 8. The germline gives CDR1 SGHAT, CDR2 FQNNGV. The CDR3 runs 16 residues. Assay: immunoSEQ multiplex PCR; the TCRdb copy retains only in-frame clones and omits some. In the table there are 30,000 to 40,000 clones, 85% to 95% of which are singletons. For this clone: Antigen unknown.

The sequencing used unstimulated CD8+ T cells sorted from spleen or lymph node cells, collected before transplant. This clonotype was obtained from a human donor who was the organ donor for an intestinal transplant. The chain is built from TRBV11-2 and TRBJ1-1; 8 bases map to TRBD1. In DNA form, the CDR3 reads TGTGCCAGCAGCTTGTGGAAGACAGGGGCTAACACTGAAGCTTTCTTT. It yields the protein CASSLWKTGANTEAFF.